This T cell receptor (beta chain) was observed in a study of blood T cell repertoires in COVID-19. Study-level information: T cells, B-cell-depleted T cells, or PBMCs supplied cDNA or gDNA.

Some clones are missing from TCRdb's copy, which holds only in-frame ones; the method was immunoSEQ multiplex PCR. Among more than 250,000 clones listed, approximately 85% were seen once. With regard to this clone: Other DNA sequences in this sample translate to the same CDR3.

Sequencing was carried out using PBMCs or T cells enriched from blood (not recorded which). The TCR originated in a man in his thirties or forties who had recovered from COVID-19.

This chain's CDR3 is CASSPGQGYQPQHF. The DNA for the CDR3 is TGTGCCAGTAGTCCCGGACAGGGCTATCAGCCCCAGCATTTT. The chain links TRBV19 to TRBJ1-5; 8 bases line up with TRBD1. The CDR3 covers 14 residues. V shed 5 bases and J 5 bases; nucleotides not matched to a gene: 5. Germline values: CDR1 LNHDA, CDR2 SQIVND (reference sequence). The full variable domain, in which reference TRBV19 and TRBJ1-5 provide the parts outside the CDR3, is DGGITQSPKYLFRKEGQNVTLSCEQNLNHDAMYWYRQDPGQGLRLIYYSQIVNDFQKGDIAEGYSVSREKKESFPLTVTSAQKNPTAFYLCASSPGQGYQPQHFGDGTRLSIL.